This T cell receptor beta chain was obtained from a study of early T cells in non-severe SARS-CoV-2 infection. Across the study: Bulk RNA from unsorted whole blood was sequenced; chains were unpaired.

TCRdb fed the 5' RACE reads into MiXCR, producing one record per CDR3 protein. Found here are roughly 52,000 distinct CDR3 sequences, approximately 8% of them singletons; the top ten hold approximately 9.8%. V lost 0 bases, J lost 7 bases, and 9 bases stayed unmatched. In germline, CDR1 is LNHNV, CDR2 YYDKDF (reference sequence). This CDR3 region has 15 residues. Material: whole blood. This receptor was identified in an adult who was a healthcare worker with PCR-confirmed SARS-CoV-2 infection or an uninfected control (not recorded which). The chain links TRBV15 to TRBJ2-7; 7 bases match TRBD2. For the CDR3, the DNA is TGTGCCACCAGCAGAGATAAACCCCGGGGGGAAGAGCAGTACTTC. It is translated as CATSRDKPRGEEQYF.